The entry below gives a single TCR beta chain sequence along with its context. The data stem from a study of T cell changes during pregnancy in multiple sclerosis. Sequenced by immunoSEQ multiplex PCR; TCRdb stores in-frame clones only, minus some. Of about 38,000 clones listed, 70% to 90% were seen once; the top ten hold around 7%. This CDR3 is 15 amino acids long. Germline V gene lookup returns CDR1 SEHNR and CDR2 FQNEAQ (reference sequence). V shed 11 bases and J shed 1 base, with 15 bases lying between them. The specimen comprised CD8+ T cells from peripheral blood mononuclear cells, sampled in the third trimester of pregnancy. This sequence joins TRBV7-9 and TRBJ1-6; D is uncertain. This TCR derives from a female donor with multiple sclerosis, enrolled in a pregnancy study. The CDR3 region is CAAEPTESYNSPLHF. CDR3 nucleotides: TGTGCCGCCGAACCCACAGAGTCCTATAATTCACCCCTCCACTTT.